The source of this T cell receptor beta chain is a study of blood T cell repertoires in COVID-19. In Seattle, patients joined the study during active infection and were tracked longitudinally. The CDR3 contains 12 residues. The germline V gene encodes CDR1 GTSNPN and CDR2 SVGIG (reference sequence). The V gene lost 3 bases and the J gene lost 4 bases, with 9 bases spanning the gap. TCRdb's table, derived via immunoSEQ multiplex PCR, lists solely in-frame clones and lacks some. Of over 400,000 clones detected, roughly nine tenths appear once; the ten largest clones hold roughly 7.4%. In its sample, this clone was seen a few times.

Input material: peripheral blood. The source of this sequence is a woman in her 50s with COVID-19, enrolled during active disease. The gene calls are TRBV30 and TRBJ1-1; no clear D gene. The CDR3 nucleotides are TGTGCCTGGAGAGGAGGAAGCACTGAAGCTTTCTTT. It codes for CAWRGGSTEAFF. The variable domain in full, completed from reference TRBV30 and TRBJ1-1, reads SQTIHQWPATLVQPVGSPLSLECTVEGTSNPNLYWYRQAAGRGLQLLFYSVGIGQISSEVPQNLSASRPQDRQFILSSKKLLLSDSGFYLCAWRGGSTEAFFGQGTRLTVV.